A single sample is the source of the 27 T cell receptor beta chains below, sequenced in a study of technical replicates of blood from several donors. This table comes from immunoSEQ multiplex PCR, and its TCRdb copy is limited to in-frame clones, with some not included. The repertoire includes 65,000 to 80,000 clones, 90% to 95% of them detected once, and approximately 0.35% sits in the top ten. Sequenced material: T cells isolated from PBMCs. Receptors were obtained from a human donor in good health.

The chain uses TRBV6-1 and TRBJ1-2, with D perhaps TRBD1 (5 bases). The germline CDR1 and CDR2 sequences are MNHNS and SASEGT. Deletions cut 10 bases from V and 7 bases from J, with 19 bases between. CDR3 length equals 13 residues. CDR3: CAILPRGSGGYTF. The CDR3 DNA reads TGTGCCATCCTGCCGCGGGGGTCGGGTGGCTACACCTTC.

CDR3 coding DNA: TGTGCCACCAGCTTGACGATAGCGGGAGAGATCGACGAGCAGTACTTC. It translates to CATSLTIAGEIDEQYF. The rearrangement links TRBV15 to TRBJ2-7; 9 bases match TRBD2. The V gene's germline CDR1 is LNHNV and CDR2 YYDKDF (reference sequence). Germline trimming cut 5 bases from V and 5 bases from J; bases unmatched to any gene: 13. The CDR3 contains 16 residues.

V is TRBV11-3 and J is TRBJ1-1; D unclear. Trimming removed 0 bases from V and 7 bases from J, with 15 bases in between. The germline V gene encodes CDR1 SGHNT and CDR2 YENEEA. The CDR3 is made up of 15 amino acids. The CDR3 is CASSLDTDRAFEAFF. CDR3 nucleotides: TGTGCCAGCAGCTTAGATACAGATCGCGCCTTTGAAGCTTTCTTT.

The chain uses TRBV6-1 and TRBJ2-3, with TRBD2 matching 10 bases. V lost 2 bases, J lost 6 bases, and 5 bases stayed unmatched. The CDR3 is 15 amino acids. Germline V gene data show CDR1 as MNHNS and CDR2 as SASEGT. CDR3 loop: CASSETSGKIDTQYF. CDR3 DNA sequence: TGTGCCAGCAGTGAAACTAGCGGGAAAATCGATACGCAGTATTTT.

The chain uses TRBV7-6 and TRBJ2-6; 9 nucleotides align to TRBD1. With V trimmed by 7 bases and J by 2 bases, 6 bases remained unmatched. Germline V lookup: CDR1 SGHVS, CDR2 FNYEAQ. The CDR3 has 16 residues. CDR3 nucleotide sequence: TGTGCCAGCACCCTCGGGACAGGGACTGGGGCCAACGTCCTGACTTTC. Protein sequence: CASTLGTGTGANVLTF.

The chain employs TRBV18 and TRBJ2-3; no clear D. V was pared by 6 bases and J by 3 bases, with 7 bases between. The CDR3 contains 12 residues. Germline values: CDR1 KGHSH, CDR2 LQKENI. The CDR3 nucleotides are TGTGCCAGCTCCCTCCTGACAGATACGCAGTATTTT. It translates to CASSLLTDTQYF.

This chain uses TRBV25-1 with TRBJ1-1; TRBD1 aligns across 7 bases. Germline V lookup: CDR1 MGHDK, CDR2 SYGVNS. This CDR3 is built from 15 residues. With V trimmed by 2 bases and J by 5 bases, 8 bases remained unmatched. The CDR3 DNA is TGTGCCAGCAGTGAAGGTCAGGGGGTATATACTGAAGCTTTCTTT. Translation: CASSEGQGVYTEAFF.

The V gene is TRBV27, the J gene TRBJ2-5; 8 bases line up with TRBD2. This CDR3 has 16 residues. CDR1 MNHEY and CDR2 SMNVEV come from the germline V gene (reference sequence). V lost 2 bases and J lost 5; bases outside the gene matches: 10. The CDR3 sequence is CASSLIAGGSVETQYF. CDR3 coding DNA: TGTGCCAGCAGTTTAATCGCGGGAGGAAGTGTGGAGACCCAGTACTTC.

This chain's CDR3 is CASSLDRNNEQFF. As DNA, the CDR3 is TGTGCCAGCAGCTTGGACAGAAACAATGAGCAGTTCTTC. The chain uses TRBV11-3 and TRBJ2-1, with D possibly being TRBD1 (6 bases). Per germline, CDR1 SGHNT and CDR2 YENEEA. This CDR3 spans 13 amino acids. V was shortened by 3 bases and J by 5 bases, with 8 bases between the two germline ends.

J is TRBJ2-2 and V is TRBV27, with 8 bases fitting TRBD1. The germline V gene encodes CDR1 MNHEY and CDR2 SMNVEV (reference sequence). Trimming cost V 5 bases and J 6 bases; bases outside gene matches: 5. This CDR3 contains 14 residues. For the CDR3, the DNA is TGTGCCAGCAGTAAGACAGGGGACCCCGGGGAGCTGTTTTTT. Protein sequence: CASSKTGDPGELFF.

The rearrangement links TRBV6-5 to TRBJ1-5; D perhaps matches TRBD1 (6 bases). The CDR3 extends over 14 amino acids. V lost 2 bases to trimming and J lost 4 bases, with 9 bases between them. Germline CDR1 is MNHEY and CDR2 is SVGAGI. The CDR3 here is CASSYNRDNQPQHF. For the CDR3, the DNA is TGTGCCAGCAGTTACAACAGGGATAATCAGCCCCAGCATTTT.

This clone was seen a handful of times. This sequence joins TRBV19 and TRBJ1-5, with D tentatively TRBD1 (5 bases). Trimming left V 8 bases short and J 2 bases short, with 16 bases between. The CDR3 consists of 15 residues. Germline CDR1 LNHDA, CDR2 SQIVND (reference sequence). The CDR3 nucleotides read TGTGCCAGTTCATGGGTGGGAGGGGGCAATCAGCCCCAGCATTTT. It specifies CASSWVGGGNQPQHF.

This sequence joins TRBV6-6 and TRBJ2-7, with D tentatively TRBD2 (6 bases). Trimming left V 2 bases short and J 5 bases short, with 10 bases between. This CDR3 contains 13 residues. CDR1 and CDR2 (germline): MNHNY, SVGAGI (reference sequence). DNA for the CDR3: TGTGCCAGCAGTTACACGGGGAGGCACGAGCAGTACTTC. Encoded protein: CASSYTGRHEQYF.

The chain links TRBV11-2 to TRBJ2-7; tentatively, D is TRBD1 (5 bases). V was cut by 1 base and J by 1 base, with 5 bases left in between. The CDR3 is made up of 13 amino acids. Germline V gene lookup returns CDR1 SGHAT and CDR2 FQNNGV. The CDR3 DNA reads TGTGCCAGCAGCTTAGGGACATCCTACGAGCAGTACTTC. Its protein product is CASSLGTSYEQYF.

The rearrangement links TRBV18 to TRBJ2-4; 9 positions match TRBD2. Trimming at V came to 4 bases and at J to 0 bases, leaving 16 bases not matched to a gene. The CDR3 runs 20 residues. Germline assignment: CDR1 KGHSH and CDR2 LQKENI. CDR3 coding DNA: TGTGCCAGCTCACATGTAGCGGGAGAAGTTCCGGGTCGAGCCAAAAACATTCAGTACTTC. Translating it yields CASSHVAGEVPGRAKNIQYF.

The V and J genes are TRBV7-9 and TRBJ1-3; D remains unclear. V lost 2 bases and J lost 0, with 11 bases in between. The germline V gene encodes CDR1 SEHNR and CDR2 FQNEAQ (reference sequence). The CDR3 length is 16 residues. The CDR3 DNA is TGTGCCAGCAGCTTAAGACATTCGAGCTCTGGAAACACCATATATTTT. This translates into CASSLRHSSSGNTIYF.

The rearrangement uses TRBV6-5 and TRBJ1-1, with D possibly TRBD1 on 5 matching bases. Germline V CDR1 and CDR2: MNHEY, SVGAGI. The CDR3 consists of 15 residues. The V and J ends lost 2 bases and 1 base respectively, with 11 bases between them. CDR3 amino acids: CASSYHGHPNTEAFF. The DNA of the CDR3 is TGTGCCAGCAGTTACCACGGACACCCGAACACTGAAGCTTTCTTT.

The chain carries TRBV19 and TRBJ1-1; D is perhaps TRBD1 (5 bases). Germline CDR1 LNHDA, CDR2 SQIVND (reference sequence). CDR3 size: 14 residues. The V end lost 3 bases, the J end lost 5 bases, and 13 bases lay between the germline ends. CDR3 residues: CASSIGQGWTEAFF. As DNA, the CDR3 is TGTGCCAGTAGTATCGGGCAGGGTTGGACTGAAGCTTTCTTT.

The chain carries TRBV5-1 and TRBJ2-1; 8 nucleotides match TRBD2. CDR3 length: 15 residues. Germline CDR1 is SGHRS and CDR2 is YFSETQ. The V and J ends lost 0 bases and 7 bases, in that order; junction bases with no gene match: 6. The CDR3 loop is CASSLDGRARNEQFF. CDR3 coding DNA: TGCGCCAGCAGCTTGGACGGGAGGGCCAGGAATGAGCAGTTCTTC.

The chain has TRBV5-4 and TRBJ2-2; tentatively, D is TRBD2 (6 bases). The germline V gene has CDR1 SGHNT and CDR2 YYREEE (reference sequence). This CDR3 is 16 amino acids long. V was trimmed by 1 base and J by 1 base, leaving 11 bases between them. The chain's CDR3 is CASSLSGGMNTGELFF. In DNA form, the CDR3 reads TGTGCCAGCAGCTTGAGCGGCGGGATGAACACCGGGGAGCTGTTTTTT.

As DNA, the CDR3 is TGTGCCATTGGGACTAGCTCCACCGGGGAGCTGTTTTTT. Translated: CAIGTSSTGELFF. V gene TRBV28 combines with J gene TRBJ2-2; 9 positions match TRBD2. This CDR3 is 13 amino acids long. V was pared by 10 bases and J by 4 bases, with 4 bases of the junction left unmatched. The germline V gene has CDR1 MDHEN and CDR2 SYDVKM.

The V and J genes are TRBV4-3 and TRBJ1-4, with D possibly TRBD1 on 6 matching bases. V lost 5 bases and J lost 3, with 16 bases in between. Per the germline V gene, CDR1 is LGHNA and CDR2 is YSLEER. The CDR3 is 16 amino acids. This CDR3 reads CASSRSYGTPNEKLFF. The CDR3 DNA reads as TGCGCCAGCAGCAGAAGCTACGGGACACCTAATGAAAAACTGTTTTTT.

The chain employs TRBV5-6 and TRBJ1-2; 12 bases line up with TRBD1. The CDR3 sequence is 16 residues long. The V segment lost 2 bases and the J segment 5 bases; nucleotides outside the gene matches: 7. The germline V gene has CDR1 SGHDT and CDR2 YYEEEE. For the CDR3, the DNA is TGTGCCAGCAGCTTTCCGGGACAGGGGGCCCCATATGGCTACACCTTC. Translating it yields CASSFPGQGAPYGYTF. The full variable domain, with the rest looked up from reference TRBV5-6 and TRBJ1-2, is DAGVTQSPTHLIKTRGQQVTLRCSPKSGHDTVSWYQQALGQGPQFIFQYYEEEERQRGNFPDRFSGHQFPNYSSELNVNALLLGDSALYLCASSFPGQGAPYGYTFGSGTRLTVV.

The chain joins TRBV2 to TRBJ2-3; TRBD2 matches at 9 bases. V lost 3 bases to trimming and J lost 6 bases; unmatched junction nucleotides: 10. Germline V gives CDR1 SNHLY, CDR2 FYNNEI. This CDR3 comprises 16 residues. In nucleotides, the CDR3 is TGTGCCAGCAGTGACTTAGCGGGAGTGACTGTGGATACGCAGTATTTT. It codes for CASSDLAGVTVDTQYF.

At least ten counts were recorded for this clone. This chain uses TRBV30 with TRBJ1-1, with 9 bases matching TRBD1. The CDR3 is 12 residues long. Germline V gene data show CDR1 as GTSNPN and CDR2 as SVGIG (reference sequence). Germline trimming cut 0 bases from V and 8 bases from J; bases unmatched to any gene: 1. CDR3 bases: TGTGCCTGGAGTGTACAGGGGGCGGAAGCTTTCTTT. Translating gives CAWSVQGAEAFF.

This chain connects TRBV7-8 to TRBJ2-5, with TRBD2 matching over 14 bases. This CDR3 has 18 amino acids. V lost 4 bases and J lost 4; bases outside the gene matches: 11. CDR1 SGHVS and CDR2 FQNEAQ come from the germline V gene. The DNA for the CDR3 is TGTGCCAGCAGCTCCAGACTAGCGGGAGGGCTTGACCGAGAGACCCAGTACTTC. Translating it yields CASSSRLAGGLDRETQYF.

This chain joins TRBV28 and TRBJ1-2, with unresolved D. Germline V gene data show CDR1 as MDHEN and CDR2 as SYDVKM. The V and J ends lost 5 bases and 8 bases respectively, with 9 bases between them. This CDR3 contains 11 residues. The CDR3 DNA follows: TGTGCCAGCAGTGAGTTCTGGGGCTACACCTTC. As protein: CASSEFWGYTF.